These 6 T cell receptor beta chains share one sample of origin, sequenced in a study of blood T cell repertoires in COVID-19. Using immunoSEQ multiplex PCR, the repertoire was profiled, and TCRdb retains in-frame clones only, with some absent. This sample yields some 260,000 clones, of which about 80% are seen a single time; 8.9% belongs to the top ten. The sequenced sample consisted of peripheral blood. The origin of the receptors is an elderly man with acute or convalescent COVID-19.

V usage is TRBV18 and J usage is TRBJ1-5; the D is unclear. This CDR3 is 13 amino acids long. Trimming removed 6 bases at V and 7 bases at J, with 13 bases between. Germline CDR1 and CDR2: KGHSH and LQKENI. DNA for the CDR3: TGTGCCAGCTCGCCCGGGGAAGGGCAGCCCCAGCATTTT. Translating gives CASSPGEGQPQHF.

The chain joins TRBV5-6 to TRBJ2-3, with D maybe TRBD1 (5 bases). CDR3 length equals 16 residues. Looked up from germline, CDR1 is SGHDT and CDR2 is YYEEEE. Trimming stripped 0 bases from V and 1 base from J, with 12 bases between. The CDR3 nucleotides read TGTGCCAGCAGCTTGGCGAAGGGGTTGGGCACAGATACGCAGTATTTT. It translates to CASSLAKGLGTDTQYF.

In this sample, this clone turned up a few times. V usage is TRBV18 and J usage is TRBJ2-7; 7 positions match TRBD1. The CDR3 is 15 amino acids. The germline V gene encodes CDR1 KGHSH and CDR2 LQKENI. V trimming: 3 bases; J trimming: 5 bases; junction bases outside the gene matches: 10. The CDR3 spells CASSPGQSFGDEQYF. The CDR3 region has the DNA TGTGCCAGCTCACCGGGACAGTCCTTTGGGGACGAGCAGTACTTC.

The rearrangement links TRBV28 to TRBJ2-7; 11 bases fit TRBD2. Germline V gene lookup returns CDR1 MDHEN and CDR2 SYDVKM. Trimming removed 7 bases from V and 4 bases from J; junction bases left unmatched: 9. This CDR3 comprises 15 residues. The CDR3 bases are TGTGCCAGCAAGGGTAGCGGGAGGGATACATACGAGCAGTACTTC. The encoded protein is CASKGSGRDTYEQYF.

V and J are TRBV29-1 and TRBJ2-2, with 8 positions matching TRBD1. The J segment lost 4 bases and the V segment lost 7 bases, leaving 8 bases of the junction unmatched. The germline V gene has CDR1 SQVTM and CDR2 ANQGSEA. The CDR3 contains 14 residues. The CDR3 reads CSATWTGPTGELFF. In DNA, the CDR3 is TGCAGCGCTACATGGACAGGGCCCACCGGGGAGCTGTTTTTT.

This chain joins TRBV5-6 and TRBJ1-2; D not resolved. V lost 0 bases, J lost 11 bases, and 8 bases lay in between. CDR3 length: 11 residues. Germline V gene sequence: CDR1 SGHDT, CDR2 YYEEEE. The CDR3 region has the DNA TGTGCCAGCAGCTTGGGAACGGGATACACCTTC. Protein: CASSLGTGYTF.